These 17 T cell receptor beta chains share one sample of origin, sequenced in a study of T cells in Graves' hyperthyroidism and ophthalmopathy. From RNA transcripts, TCR beta CDR3 regions were amplified. The TCR CDR3 first-round RT-PCR relied on the HTBI primer set. Using its own MiXCR run on the multiplex PCR reads, TCRdb lists one record per CDR3 protein. The table shows almost 350,000 distinct CDR3 sequences, with around 18% occurring only once. The sequenced material came from blood. The receptors stem from a middle-aged woman with Graves' ophthalmopathy.

This clonotype was picked up a small number of times. This chain uses TRBV6-1 with TRBJ1-1; unclear D gene. The germline gives CDR1 MNHNS, CDR2 SASEGT. The CDR3 consists of 14 residues. With 7 bases removed from V and 0 bases from J, the gap between germline ends came to 12 bases. The CDR3 DNA follows: TGTGCCAGCATGGTGGCAGGAATGAACACTGAAGCTTTCTTT. Residues: CASMVAGMNTEAFF.

This clonotype has at least ten counts. The gene calls are TRBV2 and TRBJ1-2; perhaps TRBD1 as D (5 bases). The CDR3 is made up of 17 amino acids. Germline CDR1 is SNHLY and CDR2 is FYNNEI. V shed 10 bases and J shed 0 bases, with 24 bases lying between them. The CDR3 DNA reads as TGTGCCACCCCACGCGACAGCAACCCCAAAGCTAACTATGGCTACACCTTC. Amino acids: CATPRDSNPKANYGYTF. Combining the CDR3 with reference TRBV2 and TRBJ1-2 gives the whole variable domain EPEVTQTPSHQVTQMGQEVILRCVPISNHLYFYWYRQILGQKVEFLVSFYNNEISEKSEIFDDQFSVERPDGSNFTLKIRSTKLEDSAMYFCATPRDSNPKANYGYTFGSGTRLTVV.

This chain joins TRBV3-1 and TRBJ2-2; 8 nucleotides align to TRBD1. V lost 4 bases, J lost 5 bases, and 15 bases stayed unmatched. CDR3 length equals 18 residues. Germline V gene lookup returns CDR1 LGHDT and CDR2 YNNKEL (reference sequence). CDR3 loop: CASSRFPGQVESTGELFF. DNA of the CDR3: TGTGCCAGCAGCCGATTCCCGGGACAGGTAGAGAGTACCGGGGAGCTGTTTTTT.

This clonotype was found many times. This sequence joins TRBV29-1 and TRBJ1-2; 10 bases are a match to TRBD1. CDR1 and CDR2 (germline): SQVTM, ANQGSEA. V lost 6 bases to trimming and J lost 4 bases; unmatched junction nucleotides: 5. The CDR3 sequence is 13 residues long. Here the CDR3 DNA reads TGCAGCGTGGCCGGGACAGGGGTCTATGGCTACACCTTC. Protein sequence: CSVAGTGVYGYTF.

This chain's CDR3 is CASGFSGGTEAFF. As DNA, the CDR3 is TGTGCTAGTGGTTTTTCGGGCGGGACTGAAGCTTTCTTT. The chain has TRBV12-5 and TRBJ1-1; D is unresolved. V lost 3 bases to trimming and J lost 5 bases, with 10 bases between them. The CDR3 extends over 13 amino acids. CDR1 and CDR2 (germline): LGHNT, FRNRAP. The full variable domain, completed using reference TRBV12-5 and TRBJ1-1, is DARVTQTPRHKVTEMGQEVTMRCQPILGHNTVFWYRQTMMQGLELLAYFRNRAPLDDSGMPKDRFSAEMPDATLATLKIQPSEPRDSAVYFCASGFSGGTEAFFGQGTRLTVV.

This clonotype was detected a few times. The chain uses TRBV10-3 and TRBJ1-2; D is uncertain. V gave up 10 bases and J gave up 4 bases, with 13 bases separating them. Germline V lookup: CDR1 ENHRY, CDR2 SYGVKD. The CDR3 spans 12 residues. CDR3 sequence (DNA): TGTGCCACCGGGTTAGAGGGCTATGGCTACACCTTC. This gives the protein CATGLEGYGYTF.

In its sample, this clonotype was seen many times. At one of its ends the junction is not consistent with the germline gene, which may arise from a read error. The V and J genes are TRBV2 and TRBJ1-1; no clear D. Germline loops: CDR1 SNHLY, CDR2 FYNNEI. This CDR3 contains 15 residues. CDR3 region: CASGELGRLNTEAFF. The CDR3 DNA reads TGTGCCAGCGGTGAATTAGGACGGTTAAACACTGAAGCTTTCTTT.

The CDR3 DNA sequence: TGTGCCAGCAGCCGCAATGGGGGTAGCACTGAAGCTTTCTTT. Translating it yields CASSRNGGSTEAFF. V usage is TRBV12-3 or TRBV12-4 and J usage is TRBJ1-1; D may be TRBD1 (5 bases). The CDR3 has 14 amino acids. The ends were cut back, 6 bases at V and 4 bases at J, with 15 bases in the middle.

Many counts were recorded for this clonotype. The V call is TRBV28, the J call TRBJ2-7; TRBD2 agrees at 7 bases. After removal of 7 bases from V and 2 bases from J, the junction contained 5 bases not matched to a gene. Per the germline V gene, CDR1 is MDHEN and CDR2 is SYDVKM. The CDR3 runs 13 residues. The CDR3 DNA reads as TGTGCCAGCACTTGGGGGGGGGCCTACGAGCAGTACTTC. It codes for CASTWGGAYEQYF.

This clonotype came up many times. This rearrangement joins TRBV5-1 to TRBJ2-7; D is unresolved. Trimming removed 1 base from V and 5 bases from J, with 7 bases in between. CDR3 length: 12 residues. Germline CDR1 and CDR2: SGHRS and YFSETQ. The CDR3 protein is CASSLNRNEQYF. Here the CDR3 DNA reads TGCGCCAGCAGCTTGAACAGAAACGAGCAGTACTTC. Supplemented by reference TRBV5-1 and TRBJ2-7, the full variable domain reads KAGVTQTPRYLIKTRGQQVTLSCSPISGHRSVSWYQQTPGQGLQFLFEYFSETQRNKGNFPGRFSGRQFSNSRSEMNVSTLELGDSALYLCASSLNRNEQYFGPGTRLTVT.

This clonotype has at least ten counts. The chain couples TRBV12-3 or TRBV12-4 to TRBJ1-1; no firm D call. The CDR3 has 11 amino acids. Between the trimmed V and J ends, which lost 5 bases and 7 bases, there was a span of 8 bases. CDR3 amino acids: CASSKSVEAFF. CDR3 nucleotide sequence: TGTGCCAGCAGTAAATCAGTTGAAGCTTTCTTT.

This clonotype was picked up many times. The chain joins TRBV15 to TRBJ1-2; 9 bases are a match to TRBD1. J gave up 7 bases and V 5 bases, and 5 bases lay outside the gene matches. CDR1 is LNHNV, CDR2 YYDKDF, per germline (reference sequence). The CDR3 consists of 13 residues. The CDR3 coding sequence is TGTGCCACCAGCGGGGGACAGGGAAGTGGCTACACCTTC. Translating gives CATSGGQGSGYTF.

This clonotype was observed many times. The V call is TRBV28, the J call TRBJ1-2; D may be TRBD1 (6 bases). Germline CDR1 is MDHEN and CDR2 is SYDVKM. The ends were cut back, 4 bases at V and 0 bases at J, with 18 bases in the middle. The CDR3 loop spans 17 amino acids. CDR3 nucleotide sequence: TGTGCCAGCAGTTCCCCGCAGGGGAGTTTGGCTAACTATGGCTACACCTTC. Its protein is CASSSPQGSLANYGYTF.

In its sample, this clonotype was seen many times. The V call is TRBV15, the J call TRBJ2-7; 9 bases align to TRBD2. The germline V gene has CDR1 LNHNV and CDR2 YYDKDF (reference sequence). This CDR3 contains 15 residues. V was clipped by 5 bases and J by 2 bases; unmatched bases: 7. CDR3 protein: CATSSRAGGAYEQYF. Here the CDR3 DNA reads TGTGCCACCAGCTCCAGAGCGGGAGGAGCCTACGAGCAGTACTTC.

This clonotype was counted ten times or more. The chain carries TRBV4-2 and TRBJ2-2; 8 positions agree with TRBD1. The V gene end was trimmed by 2 bases and the J gene end by 5 bases; junction bases not matched to a gene: 16. In germline, CDR1 is LGHNA, CDR2 YNFKEQ. This CDR3 region has 19 residues. The CDR3 is CASSQRGTGGRGLTGELFF. For the CDR3, the DNA is TGTGCCAGCAGCCAAAGGGGAACAGGGGGTAGGGGTTTGACCGGGGAGCTGTTTTTT.

This clonotype was recorded many times. The gene calls are TRBV5-1 and TRBJ2-2; 7 bases fit TRBD1. This CDR3 comprises 14 residues. In germline, CDR1 is SGHRS, CDR2 YFSETQ. The trim removed 4 bases at V and 4 bases at J, leaving 4 bases unmatched. The CDR3 is CASSLTGPTGELFF. The CDR3 DNA reads as TGCGCCAGCAGCCTGACAGGGCCCACCGGGGAGCTGTTTTTT. Drawing the rest from reference TRBV5-1 and TRBJ2-2, the complete variable domain is KAGVTQTPRYLIKTRGQQVTLSCSPISGHRSVSWYQQTPGQGLQFLFEYFSETQRNKGNFPGRFSGRQFSNSRSEMNVSTLELGDSALYLCASSLTGPTGELFFGEGSRLTVL.

The chain joins TRBV4-3 to TRBJ2-7; 7 bases map to TRBD1. Germline loops: CDR1 LGHNA, CDR2 YSLEER. The CDR3 sequence is 15 residues long. J gave up 2 bases and V 1 base, and 5 bases lay outside the gene matches. CDR3: CASSQVQGTPYEQYF. CDR3 sequence (DNA): TGCGCCAGCAGCCAAGTACAGGGGACCCCCTACGAGCAGTACTTC.